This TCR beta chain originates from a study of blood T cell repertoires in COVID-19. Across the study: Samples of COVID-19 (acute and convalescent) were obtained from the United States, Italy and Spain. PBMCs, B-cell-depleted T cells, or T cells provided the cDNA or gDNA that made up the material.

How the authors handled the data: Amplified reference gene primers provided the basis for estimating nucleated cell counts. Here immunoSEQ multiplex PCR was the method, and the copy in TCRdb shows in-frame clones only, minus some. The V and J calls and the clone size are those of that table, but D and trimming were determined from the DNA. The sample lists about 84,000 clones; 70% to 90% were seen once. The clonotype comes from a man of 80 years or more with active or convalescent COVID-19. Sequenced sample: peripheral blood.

CDR3 in amino acids: CASSLATGQGTEAFF. The CDR3 coding sequence is TGTGCCAGCAGCTTAGCCACAGGGCAAGGCACTGAAGCTTTCTTT. The rearrangement uses TRBV7-2 and TRBJ1-1; D possibly corresponds to TRBD1 (6 bases). V lost 0 bases and J lost 4, with 12 bases in between. The CDR3 consists of 15 residues. Germline loops: CDR1 SGHTA, CDR2 FQGNSA.